The 30 T cell receptor beta chains listed next were all sequenced from one sample in a study of blood T cell repertoires in COVID-19. The table came from immunoSEQ multiplex PCR; TCRdb's copy has only in-frame clones and leaves some out. The data show roughly 260,000 clones, roughly 87% seen once. What was sequenced was PBMCs or T cells enriched from blood (not recorded which). These receptors were collected from a woman aged 25 to 39 with acute COVID-19.

This chain's CDR3 is CASSLGTGRSYGYTF. CDR3 nucleotides: TGTGCCAGCAGTCTCGGGACAGGGAGGAGCTATGGCTACACCTTC. The chain is built from TRBV28 and TRBJ1-2, with 9 bases identical to TRBD1. Looked up from germline, CDR1 is MDHEN and CDR2 is SYDVKM. The CDR3 covers 15 residues. The junction had 8 bases not matched to a gene; V was cut back by 5 bases and J by 4 bases.

CDR3 region: CASSSRTEQYF. Here the CDR3 DNA reads TGTGCCAGCTCGTCTAGGACAGAGCAGTACTTC. The chain couples TRBV18 to TRBJ2-7, with D perhaps matching TRBD1 (5 bases). The germline V gene encodes CDR1 KGHSH and CDR2 LQKENI. The CDR3 spans 11 residues. The V end lost 6 bases, the J end lost 7 bases, and 10 bases lay between the germline ends.

This clone appeared once. CDR3 coding DNA: TGTGCCAGCTCCACTGCCCTTACGGGACAGGGGCATTTTAGACCCCAGTACTTC. This encodes CASSTALTGQGHFRPQYF. The chain links TRBV7-9 to TRBJ2-5; TRBD1 aligns across 10 bases. Germline-derived CDR1 and CDR2 are SEHNR and FQNEAQ (reference sequence). V lost 8 bases, J lost 9 bases, and 24 bases stayed unmatched. This CDR3 region has 18 residues.

This clone occurred a few times. This sequence joins TRBV10-2 and TRBJ2-3; the match to TRBD2 covers 9 bases. V shed 6 bases and J 6 bases; nucleotides not matched to a gene: 10. Looked up from germline, CDR1 is WSHSY and CDR2 is SAAADI. The CDR3 is 15 residues long. CDR3 residues: CASRSRGGQMDTQYF. The CDR3 bases are TGCGCCAGCAGATCGCGGGGGGGGCAGATGGATACGCAGTATTTT.

The chain is built from TRBV30 and TRBJ2-1; 7 bases match TRBD2. Germline V gene sequence: CDR1 GTSNPN, CDR2 SVGIG (reference sequence). Trimming at V came to 2 bases and at J to 3 bases, leaving 7 bases not matched to a gene. The CDR3 has 15 residues. CDR3 bases: TGTGCCTGGAGTCAATTAGGCGGGGGCTACAATGAGCAGTTCTTC. This sequence encodes CAWSQLGGGYNEQFF.

This sequence joins TRBV3-1 (or the pseudogene TRBV3-2) and TRBJ2-7, with D unresolved. This CDR3 contains 13 residues. The V end was cut by 3 bases, the J end by 0 bases, with 6 bases between. Germline V gene lookup returns CDR1 LGHDT and CDR2 YNNKEL (reference sequence). The DNA of the CDR3 is TGTGCCAGCAGCCATCCCAGCTCCTACGAGCAGTACTTC. Its translation is CASSHPSSYEQYF.

This chain joins TRBV9 and TRBJ2-1; D possibly corresponds to TRBD1 (6 bases). This CDR3 has 15 residues. Trimming took off 0 bases at V and 4 bases at J, with 11 bases between the two ends. CDR1 is SGDLS and CDR2 is YYNGEE in the germline V gene. The CDR3 DNA is TGTGCCAGCAGCGTAGATGGGACACTATACAATGAGCAGTTCTTC. Its translation: CASSVDGTLYNEQFF.

J is TRBJ2-5 and V is TRBV5-1; 9 nucleotides line up with TRBD1. V was pared by 4 bases and J by 5 bases, with 9 bases of the junction left unmatched. The CDR3 spans 15 residues. The germline CDR1 and CDR2 sequences are SGHRS and YFSETQ. The CDR3 is CASSSKGQGGETQYF. CDR3 sequence (DNA): TGCGCCAGCAGCAGCAAGGGACAGGGTGGGGAGACCCAGTACTTC.

The chain couples TRBV27 to TRBJ1-2; D gene ambiguous. V lost 5 bases and J 3 bases, leaving 19 bases between the germline ends. The CDR3 runs 16 residues. Looked up from germline, CDR1 is MNHEY and CDR2 is SMNVEV (reference sequence). As DNA, the CDR3 is TGTGCCAGCAGTCCCCCCGGGGTAGTAAACTACTATGGCTACACCTTC. Its translation: CASSPPGVVNYYGYTF.

This chain joins TRBV5-5 and TRBJ1-2; maybe TRBD1 (5 bases). The CDR3 is made up of 16 amino acids. With 2 bases removed from V and 7 bases from J, the gap between germline ends came to 21 bases. The germline V gene has CDR1 SGHKS and CDR2 YYEKEE (reference sequence). The CDR3 nucleotides read TGTGCCAGCAGCTTAGGTTGGAGGCGGGGGTTTTCTGGCTACACCTTC. Translation gives CASSLGWRRGFSGYTF.

This chain connects TRBV7-9 to TRBJ1-1; tentatively, D is TRBD1 (6 bases). The V gene's germline CDR1 is SEHNR and CDR2 FQNEAQ (reference sequence). V gave up 4 bases and J gave up 0 bases, with 15 bases separating them. The CDR3 runs 16 residues. CDR3 residues: CASSSVFQGLNTEAFF. The DNA for the CDR3 is TGTGCCAGCAGCTCAGTATTCCAGGGGTTGAACACTGAAGCTTTCTTT.

The V gene is TRBV7-9, the J gene TRBJ1-4, with D hard to call. CDR3 length: 13 amino acids. V gave up 6 bases and J gave up 8 bases, with 13 bases separating them. Germline loops: CDR1 SEHNR, CDR2 FQNEAQ (reference sequence). In DNA, the CDR3 is TGTGCCAGCAGAACCGGGAGCGAGGAAAAACTGTTTTTT. Translated: CASRTGSEEKLFF.

This chain links TRBV5-1 with TRBJ2-5; D is ambiguous. Germline CDR1 and CDR2: SGHRS and YFSETQ. This CDR3 has 14 residues. Trimming removed 0 bases from V and 3 bases from J, with 9 bases in between. CDR3 coding DNA: TGCGCCAGCAGCTTGGAACAGATGAAAGAGACCCAGTACTTC. Translated: CASSLEQMKETQYF.

V and J are TRBV19 and TRBJ1-2; TRBD1 matches 10 bases. The CDR3 covers 15 residues. V was clipped by 5 bases and J by 8 bases; unmatched bases: 11. Germline loops: CDR1 LNHDA, CDR2 SQIVND (reference sequence). CDR3 DNA: TGTGCCAGTAGTCCACCGGACAGGGGGTACGACGGCTACACCTTC. Protein product: CASSPPDRGYDGYTF. The full variable domain, in which reference TRBV19 and TRBJ1-2 provide the parts outside the CDR3, is DGGITQSPKYLFRKEGQNVTLSCEQNLNHDAMYWYRQDPGQGLRLIYYSQIVNDFQKGDIAEGYSVSREKKESFPLTVTSAQKNPTAFYLCASSPPDRGYDGYTFGSGTRLTVV.

The rearrangement links TRBV19 to TRBJ1-5, with 7 bases aligning to TRBD1. The V gene end was trimmed by 4 bases and the J gene end by 5 bases; junction bases not matched to a gene: 5. The germline V gene has CDR1 LNHDA and CDR2 SQIVND (reference sequence). This CDR3 is 14 amino acids long. CDR3 residues: CASSSQGGDQPQHF. The CDR3 DNA follows: TGTGCCAGTAGTAGCCAGGGGGGAGATCAGCCCCAGCATTTT.

The chain recombines TRBV5-5 with TRBJ1-6; D gene unclear. Germline V gives CDR1 SGHKS, CDR2 YYEKEE (reference sequence). V lost 3 bases to trimming and J lost 6 bases, with 10 bases between them. This CDR3 has 14 amino acids. The CDR3 reads CASSSEAGNSPLHF. The CDR3 DNA is TGTGCCAGCAGCTCCGAGGCTGGTAATTCACCCCTCCACTTT.

The rearrangement links TRBV10-1 to TRBJ1-5; D gene ambiguous. The germline V gene encodes CDR1 WNHNN and CDR2 SYGVQD (reference sequence). With 5 bases removed from V and 5 bases from J, the gap between germline ends came to 10 bases. The CDR3 is 13 residues long. CDR3 protein: CASSLTPDQPQHF. The DNA of the CDR3 is TGCGCCAGCAGTCTGACACCGGATCAGCCCCAGCATTTT.

The chain employs TRBV7-2 and TRBJ2-2; 7 bases match TRBD2. V lost 9 bases and J lost 1; bases outside the gene matches: 8. The CDR3 has 15 residues. Germline V gene data show CDR1 as SGHTA and CDR2 as FQGNSA. The CDR3 here is CASRRLAGNTGELFF. The CDR3 nucleotides read TGTGCCAGTCGGAGGTTAGCGGGGAACACCGGGGAGCTGTTTTTT.

The chain carries TRBV19 and TRBJ1-3; 7 nucleotides agree with TRBD1. There are 16 residues in the CDR3. Trimming cost V 6 bases and J 0 bases; bases outside gene matches: 8. Looked up from germline, CDR1 is LNHDA and CDR2 is SQIVND (reference sequence). CDR3 in amino acids: CASSWRQGPSGNTIYF. The CDR3 DNA reads TGTGCCAGTAGCTGGAGACAGGGCCCCTCTGGAAACACCATATATTTT.

The chain uses TRBV30 and TRBJ1-2; TRBD1 is a possible D gene (6 bases). Germline assignment: CDR1 GTSNPN and CDR2 SVGIG (reference sequence). The CDR3 contains 15 residues. V was pared by 6 bases and J by 4 bases, with 21 bases between. The CDR3 DNA reads as TGTGCCTGCCAACACCTCACAGGGTCGATCTATGGCTACACCTTC. Translated, it gives CACQHLTGSIYGYTF.

V usage is TRBV4-1 and J usage is TRBJ1-6; the match to TRBD1 covers 7 bases. Looked up from germline, CDR1 is MGHRA and CDR2 is YSYEKL. The CDR3 is made up of 19 amino acids. V gave up 0 bases and J gave up 7 bases; unmatched junction bases: 15. The CDR3 region has the DNA TGCGCCAGCAGCCAAGATGCCCGATTCTCCGACAGGGCGAATTCACCCCTCCACTTT. Amino acids: CASSQDARFSDRANSPLHF.

The chain is built from TRBV6-1 and TRBJ2-4, with D unresolved. V lost 3 bases to trimming and J lost 1 base, with 7 bases between them. The CDR3 covers 14 residues. Germline V gene sequence: CDR1 MNHNS, CDR2 SASEGT. In nucleotides, the CDR3 is TGTGCCAGCAGTGAGTGGGCGGCCAAAAACATTCAGTACTTC. As protein: CASSEWAAKNIQYF.

This sequence joins TRBV4-1 and TRBJ2-1, with a tentative D call TRBD1 (6 bases). The V end lost 3 bases, the J end lost 8 bases, and 11 bases lay between the germline ends. The germline V gene encodes CDR1 MGHRA and CDR2 YSYEKL. The CDR3 runs to 13 residues. The chain's CDR3 is CASSHLGGHEQFF. The CDR3 DNA sequence: TGCGCCAGCAGCCACCTTGGGGGCCATGAGCAGTTCTTC.

DNA of the CDR3: TGCGCCAGCAGCAGGACCGGGACAGGGCAGGTCGGGGAGCTGTTTTTT. Translated, it gives CASSRTGTGQVGELFF. The rearrangement links TRBV5-1 to TRBJ2-2; TRBD1 matches at 9 bases. The CDR3 sequence is 16 residues long. Germline loops: CDR1 SGHRS, CDR2 YFSETQ. V lost 4 bases and J lost 7; bases outside the gene matches: 11.

V usage is TRBV2 and J usage is TRBJ2-5; TRBD1 agrees at 10 bases. The V gene's germline CDR1 is SNHLY and CDR2 FYNNEI. The CDR3 spans 15 residues. Trimming took 6 bases from V and 4 from J; bases not matched to a gene: 8. The CDR3 protein is CASRVRQGARETQYF. The CDR3 DNA sequence: TGTGCCAGCAGGGTCCGACAGGGGGCTCGAGAGACCCAGTACTTC.

V is TRBV18 and J is TRBJ2-1; maybe TRBD2 (6 bases). CDR1 KGHSH and CDR2 LQKENI come from the germline V gene. V lost 2 bases, J lost 8 bases, and 16 bases lay in between. The CDR3 consists of 15 residues. The CDR3 DNA reads TGTGCCAGCTCACCAAGGTACCAGGGAGGAGATGAGCAGTTCTTC. Protein sequence: CASSPRYQGGDEQFF.

This clone was detected only a few times. This sequence joins TRBV4-1 and TRBJ1-1, with a tentative D call TRBD1 (5 bases). The V end lost 4 bases, the J end lost 7 bases, and 25 bases lay between the germline ends. The CDR3 extends over 17 amino acids. The germline V gene encodes CDR1 MGHRA and CDR2 YSYEKL. CDR3 DNA sequence: TGCGCCAGCAGCCGAATTCTTGGGCGGGGGAAGGGAGATGAAGCTTTCTTT. This gives the protein CASSRILGRGKGDEAFF.

The table lists this clone with a count of one. The chain combines TRBV4-1 with TRBJ1-5; D possibly corresponds to TRBD1 (5 bases). Trimming took 1 base from V and 0 from J, leaving 22 bases between them. This CDR3 region has 20 residues. Germline V gene lookup returns CDR1 MGHRA and CDR2 YSYEKL. CDR3 sequence reads: CASSQVPYRHNRYSNQPQHF. CDR3 nucleotide sequence: TGCGCCAGCAGCCAAGTCCCTTACAGGCACAACCGCTATAGCAATCAGCCCCAGCATTTT.

The V gene is TRBV7-9, the J gene TRBJ1-1; D is ambiguous. The CDR3 consists of 14 residues. Germline CDR1 and CDR2: SEHNR and FQNEAQ (reference sequence). The ends were cut back, 5 bases at V and 5 bases at J, with 15 bases in the middle. The CDR3 DNA is TGTGCCAGCAGCCCAAATCTGGACTATACTGAAGCTTTCTTT. As protein: CASSPNLDYTEAFF.

The rearrangement links TRBV30 to TRBJ2-7; the match to TRBD1 covers 10 bases. Trimming took 0 bases from V and 5 from J; bases not matched to a gene: 4. The germline V gene has CDR1 GTSNPN and CDR2 SVGIG (reference sequence). The CDR3 extends over 14 amino acids. The CDR3 loop reads CAWSVRTGGNEQYF. For the CDR3, the DNA is TGTGCCTGGAGTGTACGGACAGGGGGGAACGAGCAGTACTTC.